This T cell receptor (beta chain) was obtained from a study of blood T cells in healthy people across ages. Primed by a sample-barcoded 5' primer and a J-beta primer mix, a second PCR proceeded for about 6 to 12 cycles. Template switching added a 12-random-nucleotide identifier to every cDNA molecule. Each CDR3 protein is one row after TCRdb ran MiXCR on the 5' RACE reads. Of approximately 1,700,000 distinct CDR3 sequences listed, about 39% are singletons. There are a few counts of this clonotype. Trimming removed 5 bases at V and 3 bases at J, with 13 bases between. The CDR3 contains 13 residues. Germline CDR1 and CDR2: DFQATT and SNEGSKA (reference sequence).

The source of this sequence is a human donor in good health. The chain combines TRBV20-1 with TRBJ1-2; D remains unclear. Sequenced input: blood. CDR3 loop: CSARGSTYYGYTF. The DNA of the CDR3 is TGCAGTGCTCGAGGGTCCACTTACTATGGCTACACCTTC.